This entry is about one T cell receptor beta chain. Its antigen remains undetermined. Per-base qualities were not stored, and no clone one base away is much larger. The sample originates from a study of PD-1 blockade in classical Hodgkin lymphoma (dated by TCRdb to the early 2020s). Background on the whole study: Nivolumab dosing was 3 mg/kg intravenously every 2 weeks, continuing until either disease progression or unacceptable toxicity. The study used TCR beta sequencing and CyTOF to define a peripheral blood immune signature of response to PD-1 blockade in classical Hodgkin lymphoma. The paper's findings and limits, for the study overall: Baseline diversity similar to that of newly diagnosed patients was observed in trial patients achieving complete response, whereas significantly lower diversity was observed in partial responders and progressors. The study was restricted to a single clinical trial cohort, and the causes of repertoire differences, possibly disease activity or prior therapy, were left undefined. Diversity was lower in patients who began nivolumab less than 1 year after ASCT, so these patients were left out of later analyses to avoid confounding by immune reconstitution. CD4+ but not CD8+ TCR diversity rose significantly by C4D1 (p=0.0027 vs p=0.16), most apparent in complete responders (p=0.02). Baseline TCR diversity was reported to be lower in newly diagnosed patients than in healthy donors and to be lower still in relapsed/refractory patients.

The Qiagen DNeasy kit was used to extract genomic DNA from unsorted PBMCs and from the negatively selected CD4+ and CD8+ fractions. Amplification of TCR beta CDR3 regions was done by immunoSEQ multiplex PCR with primers that anneal to V and J segments. Amplification bias was minimized using a synthetic immune receptor repertoire, and residual bias was removed computationally after sequencing. The study's processing was this. Repertoire diversity was quantified as the Shannon entropy index using custom Python scripts. Unsorted, CD4+ and CD8+ repertoires were examined separately, except in combined analyses, for which CD4+ and CD8+ sequences were merged in silico. A clone was considered expanded if an increase in frequency of at least 2-fold after treatment relative to C1D1 was found, and a pseudocount of 0.5 was applied to clones undetected at baseline. Clones with 0 or 1 copy at C1D1 were classified as singleton clones, and clones with 2 or more copies were classified as non-singleton clones. Clones expanded in unsorted samples were labelled as CD4+, CD8+ or unknown by matching protein sequences in sorted samples from the same patient. Wilcoxon tests on paired samples were used to test diversity changes from C1D1 to C4D1. Not all clones reach the TCRdb copy of this immuneACCESS table, which keeps in-frame sequences only. Checked studies attribute under half of the gap to unresolved V genes and leave the rest unexplained. From that table come the V and J calls and clone size; the DNA was used to work out D and trimming. The sample contains about 110,000 clones, roughly nine tenths of them found a single time. Less than 20% of the sample rests with the top ten.

From the cysteine up to the phenylalanine, the CDR3 has a length of 12 residues. Solely the CDR3 DNA is kept, with 36 bases framed from the first base. The germline V gene supplies CDR1 SGHDT and CDR2 YYEEEE. At the junction V is shortened by 0 bases and J by 8 bases, with 6 bases in between. This specimen's time point label, per the study, means: cycle 2 day 1 (C2D1) of nivolumab. Relapse after autologous stem cell transplantation had occurred in all trial patients, and cohorts A, B and C were distinguished by prior brentuximab vedotin exposure. The trial cohort included 55 to 65 patients with relapsed/refractory classical Hodgkin lymphoma, and each patient had a best overall response of complete response, partial response or progressive disease. Trial patients were treated with single-agent nivolumab in the multi-cohort phase II CheckMate 205 trial. An independent review committee assessed best overall response by applying the 2007 International Working Group response criteria. Trial PBMCs were collected just before the start of nivolumab (C1D1) and during therapy at cycle 2 day 1 and cycle 4 day 1. Peripheral blood was collected in 8 mL Vacutainer Cell Preparation Tubes, from which PBMCs were isolated by centrifugation and then cryopreserved.

The input for sequencing was peripheral blood mononuclear cells (PBMCs), taken before the second cycle of nivolumab. This receptor was obtained from a human donor with classical Hodgkin lymphoma. In this chain, TRBV5-6 is recombined with TRBJ2-1, with the D gene call left open. The sequence in DNA is TGTGCCAGCAGCTTGGATCCCGATGAGCAGTTCTTC. This translates into CASSLDPDEQFF.